This TCR beta chain was documented in a study of neurological immune-mediated disorders (dated by TCRdb to between 2018 and 2020). Regarding the study in general: Among the roughly 35 multiple sclerosis patients, roughly 31 had relapsing-remitting MS and 3 had secondary progressive MS. The cohort was made up of 60 to 75 subjects, consisting of about 14 HAM/TSP patients, around 35 multiple sclerosis patients and roughly 20 healthy controls. Using UMI-based sequencing, the study compared peripheral blood TCR-beta repertoires from patients with HTLV-I-associated myelopathy (HAM/TSP), patients with multiple sclerosis, and healthy controls. Longitudinal samples, technical triplicates and paired sorted CD4+ and CD8+ T-cell subsets, alongside PBMC samples, were included among the roughly 100 TCR-beta libraries. Paper-wide results and their limitations: Repertoires from 18 of 34 MS patients were grouped by phylogenetic analysis into a cluster of related CDR3 sequences, suggesting a possible repertoire-level signature. Across subjects, expanded clones never shared an identical CDR3 amino acid sequence, which suggests that the TCR-beta repertoires in every group were private. TCR clonal expansion was highest in HAM/TSP patients and lowest in MS patients, with MS patients falling below even healthy controls. No clinical or MRI features were associated with the MS cluster, and the authors said that larger cohorts are needed.

This clonotype was recorded at least ten times. The target of this receptor is not known. No much larger clonotype is one base removed from it; base qualities were not supplied. cDNA was synthesized by template-switch 5'RACE using a primer with a 10-nucleotide random unique molecular identifier that tagged each TCR transcript. Every sequencing run covered 15-18 subjects and yielded more than 160 million TCR-beta sequences. The RNeasy kit was used to extract total RNA. TCR-beta VDJ regions were amplified with primers for the TCR constant region and the 5'RACE anchor, using the KAPA Real-time Library Amplification kit. A first PCR added sample indexes and Illumina adaptors, and a second PCR then raised library yield. After Ampure bead purification, the TCR product of roughly 650 bp was size-selected on a 2% E-gel SizeSelection system. Before pooling, library quality was checked on a Bioanalyzer, concentration was measured with Qubit, and libraries were quantified with the Kapa Library Quantification kit. An Illumina HiSeq 2500 sequenced the libraries paired-end 2 x 150 bp. To increase sequence diversity, roughly 24-30% phiX was spiked into each library pool. On the authors' methods: Quality-filtered reads were processed with the UMI-based MiGEC pipeline, and over 90% of raw TCR sequences were removed by the MiGEC pipeline during error correction. VDJ genes were aligned to IMGT germline references, and each clonotype was defined by a unique CDR3 amino acid sequence together with V-J genes. VDJtools evaluated clonal expansion, Shannon diversity and CDR3 relatedness (CalcPairwiseDistances, ClusterSamples); CLCbio workbench built phylogenetic trees. Using coefficient-of-variation modelling across technical triplicates, the study counted a clone as expanded if it had at least 8 unique UMIs. TCRdb trimmed public reads at Q25 via fastp, called clones via MiXCR and kept in-frame beta chains. Under each unique CDR3 protein, matching rows form one entry showing the most common genes and DNA. The V and J calls shown here were made by TCRdb, not taken from the authors' results. The sample has under 85,000 distinct CDR3 sequences on record, 5.2% of them singletons. Approximately 5.1% of the sample rests with the top ten.

For unsorted PBMC libraries, 2 million PBMCs were used after storage in RNAlater at -80 degrees C until RNA extraction. The multiple sclerosis patients were enrolled in a US clinical protocol that used magnetic resonance imaging to evaluate disease progression. Peripheral blood was subjected to Ficoll-Hypaque density gradient centrifugation to isolate PBMCs, which were then cryopreserved in liquid nitrogen. The CDR3 starts with the cysteine, ends with the phenylalanine, and has 16 residues. The kept DNA is CDR3 alone, 48 bases in frame from the first base. The germline V and J ends show losses of 4 bases and 2 bases respectively, and no gene match explains 10 bases of the junction. CDR1 and CDR2 (SGHVS, FNYEAQ) derive from the germline V gene.

The chain employs TRBV7-6 and TRBJ2-7; 8 junctional bases match TRBD1. The sequenced sample was PBMCs. The clonotype originates from a human donor with multiple sclerosis. The donor label of this sample is uncertain. The CDR3 region has the sequence CASSSFSGTGAYEQYF. DNA sequence: TGTGCCAGCAGCTCCTTCTCCGGGACAGGAGCCTACGAGCAGTACTTC.